Listed below are T cell receptor beta chains from one sample, sequenced in a study of T-cell reconstitution after alpha-beta-depleted transplantation in children. MiXCR was run by TCRdb on the PCR reads, yielding one entry per CDR3 protein. The table lists about 830,000 distinct CDR3 sequences, about 15% of them singletons. Sequencing was performed on PBMCs, mostly from graft donor cells, taken 360 days after TCRalphabeta/CD19-depleted stem cell transplant. These receptors came from a male patient younger than 18 who had a stem cell transplant for acute lymphoblastic leukemia, so the T cells may come from the graft donor. Each CDR3 is given with its conserved first and last residue. The D gene is left open where the match is weak. Rows may omit the clone size; those that give it use once, few, many or a size class.

cdr3_length d_call j_call clone_size v_call cdr3_aa cdr3_nt
14 TRBD1 TRBJ2-7 many TRBV5-1 CASNFGQGVGEQYF TGCGCCAGCAACTTCGGACAGGGGGTCGGCGAGCAGTACTTC
14 TRBD1 TRBJ1-5 NA TRBV20-1 CSAGQGASNQPQHF TGCAGTGCGGGACAGGGGGCAAGCAATCAGCCCCAGCATTTT
14 TRBD2 TRBJ2-5 NA TRBV29-1 CSVELAGSQETQYF TGCAGCGTTGAACTAGCGGGCAGCCAAGAGACCCAGTACTTC
17 TRBD1 TRBJ2-1 NA TRBV9 CASSVGLEGQGVNEQFF TGTGCCAGCAGCGTAGGGTTGGAGGGACAGGGTGTGAATGAGCAGTTCTTC
17 TRBD1 TRBJ2-7 few TRBV19 CASSTGQGAAFSYEQYF TGTGCCAGTAGTACCGGACAGGGGGCGGCATTCTCTTACGAGCAGTACTTC
15 NA TRBJ2-7 NA TRBV25-1 CASSDWNGASYEQYF TGTGCCAGCAGTGATTGGAACGGAGCCTCCTACGAGCAGTACTTC
16 TRBD2 TRBJ2-7 NA TRBV7-3 CASSLQPGLAADEQYF TGTGCCAGCAGCTTACAACCGGGACTAGCGGCTGATGAGCAGTACTTC
16 TRBD1 TRBJ1-1 many TRBV5-6 CASSLWGQSVNTEAFF TGTGCCAGCAGCTTGTGGGGACAGAGCGTGAACACTGAAGCTTTCTTT
15 NA TRBJ1-2 NA TRBV5-5 CASSWGTQINYGYTF TGTGCCAGCAGCTGGGGGACACAGATTAACTATGGCTACACCTTC
13 NA TRBJ2-7 NA TRBV2 CASRDSWFYEQYF TGTGCCAGCAGAGATTCCTGGTTCTACGAGCAGTACTTC
14 TRBD1 TRBJ1-2 NA TRBV29-1 CSVALPGTGNGYTF TGCAGCGTCGCCCTTCCGGGGACAGGGAATGGCTACACCTTC
16 NA TRBJ2-7 few TRBV6-5 CASSSIGLAISYEQYF TGTGCCAGCAGTTCCATCGGACTCGCAATCTCCTACGAGCAGTACTTC
17 TRBD1 TRBJ2-7 few TRBV2 CASRGLAGRTGAYEQYF TGTGCCAGCAGAGGATTGGCCGGCCGGACAGGGGCATACGAGCAGTACTTC
17 TRBD2 TRBJ2-5 NA TRBV24-1 CATSGGSSGGSQETQYF TGTGCCACCAGTGGAGGGTCTAGCGGAGGTTCCCAAGAGACCCAGTACTTC
17 TRBD1 TRBJ1-5 NA TRBV20-1 CSAETGTGVTSNQPQHF TGCAGTGCCGAAACCGGGACAGGGGTAACTAGCAATCAGCCCCAGCATTTT
15 NA TRBJ1-2 NA TRBV10-3 CAISESLRDPGGYTF TGTGCCATCAGTGAGTCGCTGCGGGACCCTGGTGGCTACACCTTC
14 NA TRBJ2-7 NA TRBV7-9 CASRAGGASEEQYF TGTGCCAGCAGAGCCGGGGGAGCCAGTGAGGAGCAGTACTTC
11 NA TRBJ2-3 few TRBV29-1 CSVPVTDTQYF TGCAGCGTACCGGTCACAGATACGCAGTATTTT
17 NA TRBJ1-5 few TRBV24-1 CATSHAGKQSCNQPQHF TGTGCCACCAGTCACGCGGGTAAACAGAGTTGCAATCAGCCCCAGCATTTT
16 TRBD2 TRBJ2-2 NA TRBV6-5 CASSYVAGVYTGELFF TGTGCCAGCAGTTACGTAGCGGGAGTTTACACCGGGGAGCTGTTTTTT
12 NA TRBJ1-1 few TRBV7-2 CASSLVNREAFF TGTGCCAGCAGCTTAGTGAACAGGGAAGCTTTCTTT
16 TRBD1 TRBJ2-7 once TRBV4-2 CASSQDRGDRAYEQYF TGTGCCAGCAGCCAAGATAGGGGGGACAGGGCCTACGAGCAGTACTTC
14 NA TRBJ2-7 few TRBV20-1 CSARRTLPPDEQYF TGCAGTGCTAGACGTACTCTCCCACCGGACGAGCAGTACTTC
16 NA TRBJ2-5 few TRBV15 CATSRPRGRTEETQYF TGTGCCACCAGCAGACCCCGAGGACGAACCGAAGAGACCCAGTACTTC
14 NA TRBJ2-3 once TRBV6-5 CASSYSPDRDTQYF TGTGCCAGCAGTTACTCGCCTGATAGGGATACGCAGTATTTT
16 NA TRBJ2-3 many TRBV24-1 CATSDLRKSGVDTQYF TGTGCCACCAGTGATTTGCGGAAATCGGGGGTAGATACGCAGTATTTT
17 NA TRBJ1-4 NA TRBV10-3 CAISEGRGLTTNEKLFF TGTGCCATCAGTGAAGGGCGGGGACTTACAACTAATGAAAAACTGTTTTTT
11 TRBD1 TRBJ1-2 NA TRBV29-1 CSVGQGGGYTF TGCAGCGTGGGACAGGGTGGAGGCTACACCTTC
12 NA TRBJ2-2 once TRBV12-3/TRBV12-4 CASTDNTGELFF TGTGCCAGCACTGACAACACCGGGGAGCTGTTTTTT
16 NA TRBJ2-1 many TRBV29-1 CSVEDLHPSSYNEQFF TGCAGCGTTGAAGATCTTCACCCTAGCTCCTACAATGAGCAGTTCTTC
17 NA TRBJ1-6 many TRBV27 CASSFRVSSSYNSPLHF TGTGCCAGCAGTTTCAGGGTTTCGAGCTCCTATAATTCACCCCTCCACTTT
15 NA TRBJ2-7 NA TRBV27 CASSLSAGYSYEQYF TGTGCCAGCAGTTTATCGGCAGGGTATTCCTACGAGCAGTACTTC
16 NA TRBJ1-4 NA TRBV27 CASSSIHRATNEKLFF TGTGCCAGCAGTTCCATACACAGAGCAACTAATGAAAAACTGTTTTTT
15 NA TRBJ2-2 NA TRBV7-3 CASSHKQGNTGELFF TGTGCCAGCAGCCACAAACAGGGGAACACCGGGGAGCTGTTTTTT
15 TRBD1 TRBJ1-5 many TRBV5-1 CASSSGQSSNQPQHF TGCGCCAGCAGCTCGGGACAGAGTAGCAATCAGCCCCAGCATTTT
19 TRBD2 TRBJ2-7 few TRBV4-1 CASSQDPGTSGLYSYEQYF TGCGCCAGCAGCCAAGATCCCGGGACTAGCGGTCTTTATTCCTACGAGCAGTACTTC
16 TRBD1 TRBJ2-2 NA TRBV7-3 CASSRLQGALTGELFF TGTGCCAGCAGCAGGCTACAGGGGGCGCTTACCGGGGAGCTGTTTTTT
13 TRBD2 TRBJ2-7 NA TRBV29-1 CSVQGLAGFGQYF TGCAGCGTTCAGGGACTAGCGGGATTTGGGCAGTACTTC
18 NA TRBJ2-3 NA TRBV20-1 CSARDFRGGSGRADTQYF TGCAGTGCTAGAGATTTCAGGGGGGGTAGCGGTCGGGCAGATACGCAGTATTTT
15 NA TRBJ2-7 NA TRBV27 CASSLSRFLSYEQYF TGTGCCAGCAGTTTGTCCAGGTTCCTCTCCTACGAGCAGTACTTC
15 NA TRBJ2-5 NA TRBV12-3/TRBV12-4 CASSFRVPETETQYF TGTGCCAGCAGTTTTCGGGTCCCTGAGACGGAGACCCAGTACTTC
13 TRBD2 TRBJ2-7 NA TRBV5-1 CASSSRLAFEQYF TGCGCCAGCAGCTCCAGACTAGCATTCGAGCAGTACTTC